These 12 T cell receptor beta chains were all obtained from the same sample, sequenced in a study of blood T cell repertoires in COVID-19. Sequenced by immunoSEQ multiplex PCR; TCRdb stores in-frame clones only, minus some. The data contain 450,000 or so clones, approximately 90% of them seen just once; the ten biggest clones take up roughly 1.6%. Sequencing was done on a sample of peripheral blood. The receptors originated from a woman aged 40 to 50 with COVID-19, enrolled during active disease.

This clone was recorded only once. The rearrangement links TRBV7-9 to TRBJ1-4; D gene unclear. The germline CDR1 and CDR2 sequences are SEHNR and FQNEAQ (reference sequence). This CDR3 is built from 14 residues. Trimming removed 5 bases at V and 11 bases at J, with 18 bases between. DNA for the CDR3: TGTGCCAGCAGCAGCCAACGTAACATAGCGAAACTGTTTTTT. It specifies CASSSQRNIAKLFF.

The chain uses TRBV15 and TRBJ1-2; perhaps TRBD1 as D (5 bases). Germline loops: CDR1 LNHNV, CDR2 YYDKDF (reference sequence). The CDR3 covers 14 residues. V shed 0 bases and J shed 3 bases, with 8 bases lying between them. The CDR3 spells CATSREEGHYGYTF. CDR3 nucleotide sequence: TGTGCCACCAGCAGAGAGGAGGGGCACTATGGCTACACCTTC.

The CDR3 sequence is CASSELGRNTGELFF. The DNA for the CDR3 is TGTGCCAGCAGTGAATTGGGGCGAAACACCGGGGAGCTGTTTTTT. The chain links TRBV6-1 to TRBJ2-2; a weak D match, TRBD1 (5 bases). Trimming took off 2 bases at V and 2 bases at J, with 9 bases between the two ends. The V gene's germline CDR1 is MNHNS and CDR2 SASEGT. CDR3 size: 15 residues.

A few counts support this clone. The CDR3 DNA sequence: TGTGCCAGCAGCTTTCGGGACAGGGGTGGGTCCGAGCAGTACTTC. Its protein is CASSFRDRGGSEQYF. The chain joins TRBV7-2 to TRBJ2-7; 10 nucleotides align to TRBD1. J was trimmed by 6 bases and V by 3 bases; bases with no gene match: 8. Per germline, CDR1 SGHTA and CDR2 FQGNSA. This CDR3 contains 15 residues.

The CDR3 sequence is CASSDTARDIEFF. Here the CDR3 DNA reads TGTGCCAGCAGTGATACGGCCCGGGACATTGAGTTCTTC. The V gene is TRBV25-1, the J gene TRBJ2-1; perhaps TRBD1 as D (6 bases). Germline CDR1 reads MGHDK; CDR2 reads SYGVNS. CDR3 length equals 13 residues. V was clipped by 3 bases and J by 14 bases, with 17 bases between them.

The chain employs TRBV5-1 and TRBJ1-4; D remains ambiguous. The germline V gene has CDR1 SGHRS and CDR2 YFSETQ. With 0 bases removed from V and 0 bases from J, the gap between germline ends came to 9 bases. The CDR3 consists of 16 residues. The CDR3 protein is CASSLDRVSTNEKLFF. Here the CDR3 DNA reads TGCGCCAGCAGCTTGGACAGAGTTTCAACTAATGAAAAACTGTTTTTT.

CDR3: CASGGSNTDTQYF. The CDR3 DNA follows: TGTGCCAGCGGGGGGTCTAACACAGATACGCAGTATTTT. The chain is built from TRBV6-4 and TRBJ2-3, with D possibly TRBD2 on 6 matching bases. Germline CDR1 is MRHNA and CDR2 is SNTAGT. The CDR3 is 13 residues long. Trimming took 8 bases from V and 2 from J, leaving 11 bases between them.

CDR3 in amino acids: CASSSRQAGNQPQHF. The CDR3 DNA sequence: TGTGCCAGCAGCTCCCGACAGGCCGGTAATCAGCCCCAGCATTTT. This chain links TRBV7-2 with TRBJ1-5, with a weak D call TRBD1 (6 bases). V was shortened by 4 bases and J by 4 bases, with 14 bases between the two germline ends. The CDR3 has 15 amino acids. In germline, CDR1 is SGHTA, CDR2 FQGNSA.

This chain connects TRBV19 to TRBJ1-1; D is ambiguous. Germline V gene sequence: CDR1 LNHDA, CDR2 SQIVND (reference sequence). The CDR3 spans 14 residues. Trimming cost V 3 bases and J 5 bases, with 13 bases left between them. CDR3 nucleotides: TGTGCCAGTAGTATTGGGGAGGGATGGACTGAAGCTTTCTTT. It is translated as CASSIGEGWTEAFF.

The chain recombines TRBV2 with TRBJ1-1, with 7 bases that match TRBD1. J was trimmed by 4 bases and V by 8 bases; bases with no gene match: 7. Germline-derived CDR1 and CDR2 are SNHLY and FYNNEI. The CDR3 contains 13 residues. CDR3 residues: CASDIYRGTEAFF. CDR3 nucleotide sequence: TGTGCCAGCGATATATACAGGGGCACTGAAGCTTTCTTT.

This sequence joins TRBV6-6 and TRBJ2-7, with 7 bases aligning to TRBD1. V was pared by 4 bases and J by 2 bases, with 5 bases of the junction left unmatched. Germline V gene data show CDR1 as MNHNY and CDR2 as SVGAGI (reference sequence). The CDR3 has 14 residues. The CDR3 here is CASSFGTAPYEQYF. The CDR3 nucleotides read TGTGCCAGCAGTTTCGGGACAGCACCCTACGAGCAGTACTTC.

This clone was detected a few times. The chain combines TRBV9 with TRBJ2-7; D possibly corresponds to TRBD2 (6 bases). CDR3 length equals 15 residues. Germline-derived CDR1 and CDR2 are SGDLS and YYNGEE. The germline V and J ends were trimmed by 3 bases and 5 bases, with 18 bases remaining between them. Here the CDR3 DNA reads TGTGCCAGCAGCGGTCGGGACTCCCTTGGGGACGAGCAGTACTTC. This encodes CASSGRDSLGDEQYF.